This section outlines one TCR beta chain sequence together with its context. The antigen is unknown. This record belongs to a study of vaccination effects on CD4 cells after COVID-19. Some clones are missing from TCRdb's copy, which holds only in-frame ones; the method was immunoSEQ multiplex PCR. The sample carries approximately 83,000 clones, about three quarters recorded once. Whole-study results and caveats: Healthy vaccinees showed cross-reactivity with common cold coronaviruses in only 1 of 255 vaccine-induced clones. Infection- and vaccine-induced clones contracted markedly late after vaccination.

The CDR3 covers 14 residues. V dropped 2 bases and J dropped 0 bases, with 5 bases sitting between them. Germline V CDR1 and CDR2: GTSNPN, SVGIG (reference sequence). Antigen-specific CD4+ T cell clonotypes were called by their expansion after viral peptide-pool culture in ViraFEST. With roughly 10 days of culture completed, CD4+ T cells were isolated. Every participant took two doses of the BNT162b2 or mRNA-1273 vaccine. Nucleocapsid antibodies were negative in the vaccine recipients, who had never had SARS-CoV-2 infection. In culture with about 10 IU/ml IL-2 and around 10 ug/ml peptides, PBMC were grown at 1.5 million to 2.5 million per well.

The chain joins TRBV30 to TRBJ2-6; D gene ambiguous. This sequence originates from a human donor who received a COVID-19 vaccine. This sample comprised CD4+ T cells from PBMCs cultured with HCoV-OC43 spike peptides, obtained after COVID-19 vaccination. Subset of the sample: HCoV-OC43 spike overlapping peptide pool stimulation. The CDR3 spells CAWSKASGANVLTF. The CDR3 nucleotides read TGTGCCTGGAGTAAGGCCTCTGGGGCCAACGTCCTGACTTTC. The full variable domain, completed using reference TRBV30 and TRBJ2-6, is SQTIHQWPATLVQPVGSPLSLECTVEGTSNPNLYWYRQAAGRGLQLLFYSVGIGQISSEVPQNLSASRPQDRQFILSSKKLLLSDSGFYLCAWSKASGANVLTFGAGSRLTVL.